The sequence of this T cell receptor beta chain was determined in a study of blood T cell repertoires in COVID-19. Study context: Sites across the United States, Italy and Spain contributed samples from acute and convalescent COVID-19.

With 3 bases removed from V and 4 bases from J, the gap between germline ends came to 15 bases. This CDR3 contains 15 residues. The germline CDR1 and CDR2 sequences are MNHEY and SMNVEV (reference sequence). All recovered Cohort 3 donors got two negative PCRs, got clearance, or saw symptom resolution. Some clones are missing from TCRdb's copy, which holds only in-frame ones; the method was immunoSEQ multiplex PCR. The sample records over 200,000 clones, under 85% being singletons. The sequence was collected from a man between 60 and 75 years old who had recovered from COVID-19. The chain carries TRBV27 and TRBJ1-1; the D is unclear. Sequencing was performed on PBMCs or T cells enriched from blood (not recorded which). CDR3 region: CASSFRRPAFTEAFF. The CDR3 nucleotides are TGTGCCAGCAGTTTTAGGCGTCCAGCGTTCACTGAAGCTTTCTTT.